A selection of T cell receptor beta chains follows, all from one sample in a study of blood T cell repertoires in COVID-19. Using immunoSEQ multiplex PCR, the repertoire was profiled, and TCRdb retains in-frame clones only, with some absent. Of 60,000 to 80,000 clones in the sample, about nine tenths were seen once. Sequenced input: peripheral blood. These receptors all stem from a human donor in a cohort sampled during active COVID-19. Each CDR3 is given with its conserved first and last residue. D genes are given only for firm matches. The size of a clone is reported for some rows only, either as once, few or many, or as a class for expanded clones.

- | - | 15 | TRBJ2-1 | TRBV7-9 | TGTGCCAGCAGCTTTTGGGCGGGACGTGCGGATGAGCAGTTCTTC | CASSFWAGRADEQFF
- | - | 15 | TRBJ2-2 | TRBV6-2/TRBV6-3 | TGTGCCAGCAGTTTGGGGCGGTTTAACACCGGGGAGCTGTTTTTT | CASSLGRFNTGELFF
TRBD1 | - | 16 | TRBJ2-1 | TRBV7-6 | TGTGCCAGCAGCTTAGAGGCAGGGGGCACCTACAATGAGCAGTTCTTC | CASSLEAGGTYNEQFF
TRBD2 | once | 14 | TRBJ2-3 | TRBV6-5 | TGTGCCAGCAGGGGACTAGCGGGAAGAGATACGCAGTATTTT | CASRGLAGRDTQYF
TRBD1 | once | 14 | TRBJ2-6 | TRBV5-1 | TGCGCCAGCGGGACAGGGACCGGGGCCAACGTCCTGACTTTC | CASGTGTGANVLTF
- | once | 12 | TRBJ2-7 | TRBV12-3/TRBV12-4 | TGTGCCAGCAGTTTAGACTTATACGAGCAGTACTTC | CASSLDLYEQYF
- | - | 15 | TRBJ2-5 | TRBV5-6 | TGTGCCAGCACCCGCGGGCGGGGCCTACAAGAGACCCAGTACTTC | CASTRGRGLQETQYF
- | - | 16 | TRBJ1-2 | TRBV4-2 | TGTGCCAGCAGCCAAGCCCGGGACACTCTCTTTTCTGGCTACACCTTC | CASSQARDTLFSGYTF
TRBD1 | - | 14 | TRBJ2-7 | TRBV18 | TGTGCCAGCTCATTCGGACAGGGGGGGAACGAGCAGTACTTC | CASSFGQGGNEQYF
- | - | 13 | TRBJ2-7 | TRBV12-3/TRBV12-4 | TGTGCCAGCGCCATCAGTCGGGACTACGAGCAGTACTTC | CASAISRDYEQYF
- | once | 12 | TRBJ1-1 | TRBV5-1 | TGCGCCAGCAGCTTCAACGAGGCAGAAGCTTTCTTT | CASSFNEAEAFF
- | - | 16 | TRBJ1-4 | TRBV5-1 | TGCGCCAGCAGCTTGGATGAGGGCGGAGTGGGCGAAAAACTGTTTTTT | CASSLDEGGVGEKLFF
- | - | 13 | TRBJ1-3 | TRBV14 | TGTGCCAGCAGACGGGGGACCGGAAACACCATATATTTT | CASRRGTGNTIYF
- | - | 15 | TRBJ1-5 | TRBV5-6 | TGTGCCAGCAGCTTGCGGGGGTATAGCAATCAGCCCCAGCATTTT | CASSLRGYSNQPQHF
- | - | 16 | TRBJ1-2 | TRBV6-2/TRBV6-3 | TGTGCCAGCAGTTACGTCCCCCCAGGATTCGTTGTTGGCTACACCTTC | CASSYVPPGFVVGYTF
TRBD1 | few | 15 | TRBJ2-5 | TRBV9 | TGTGCCAGCAGCCCCGAGGGACAGGGGCTCGACATCCAGTACTTC | CASSPEGQGLDIQYF
- | - | 16 | TRBJ2-5 | TRBV11-2 | TGTGCCAGCGTGGCCGGTAACAGGTTTGGGGTGGAGACCCAGTACTTC | CASVAGNRFGVETQYF
TRBD1 | once | 15 | TRBJ2-2 | TRBV19 | TGTGCCAGTCACCCTGGACAGGGTAGGAACGGGGAGCTGTTTTTT | CASHPGQGRNGELFF
TRBD2 | - | 17 | TRBJ2-3 | TRBV4-3 | TGCGCCAGCAGCCAAGTGACTAGCGGGCCACTCACAGATACGCAGTATTTT | CASSQVTSGPLTDTQYF
- | few | 15 | TRBJ2-7 | TRBV4-2 | TGTGCCAGCAGCCCTTCCCGGAGGGCCGTCGACGAGCAGTACTTC | CASSPSRRAVDEQYF
- | - | 15 | TRBJ1-2 | TRBV19 | TGTGCCAGTAGCCTCCCTGGGGGGGGTCTCTATGGCTACACCTTC | CASSLPGGGLYGYTF
TRBD1 | - | 17 | TRBJ2-2 | TRBV9 | TGTGCCAGCAGCGTATACGGACAGGGGGCAAACACCGGGGAGCTGTTTTTT | CASSVYGQGANTGELFF
- | - | 16 | TRBJ2-3 | TRBV18 | TGTGCCAGCTCACCATCGGCCCGAGGGAGCACAGATACGCAGTATTTT | CASSPSARGSTDTQYF
TRBD1 | - | 15 | TRBJ2-3 | TRBV7-2 | TGTGCCAGCAGCTTAGGGGACAGGGTATCTCCCTCGCAGTATTTT | CASSLGDRVSPSQYF
TRBD2 | - | 18 | TRBJ2-2 | TRBV7-2 | TGTGCCAGCAGCTCCCCCGGGACTAGCGGGAGGGCCTCCGGGGAGCTGTTTTTT | CASSSPGTSGRASGELFF
TRBD1 | - | 15 | TRBJ1-1 | TRBV28 | TGTGCCAGCATCCCGGGGACAGGGGGGAGGACTGAAGCTTTCTTT | CASIPGTGGRTEAFF
- | medium-sized | 15 | TRBJ1-2 | TRBV4-1 | TGCGCCAGCAGCCAAGTTAGGAGGGGGGGCGCTGGCTACACCTTC | CASSQVRRGGAGYTF
- | - | 14 | TRBJ1-5 | TRBV30 | TGTGCCTGGAGTGGCTCTCAGGAAAGTCAGCCCCAGCATTTT | CAWSGSQESQPQHF
TRBD2 | - | 15 | TRBJ2-5 | TRBV2 | TGTGCCAGCACCAGGACTAGCGGGTACCAAGAGACCCAGTACTTC | CASTRTSGYQETQYF
- | - | 15 | TRBJ2-1 | TRBV18 | TGTGCCAGCTCACCCGACAGATCCTCCTACAATGAGCAGTTCTTC | CASSPDRSSYNEQFF
TRBD1 | - | 15 | TRBJ1-6 | TRBV3-1/TRBV3-2 | TGTGCCAGCAGCCAAGGGGGACAGAATAATTCACCCCTCCACTTT | CASSQGGQNNSPLHF
- | once | 15 | TRBJ1-5 | TRBV28 | TGTGCCAGCAGTTTTGCACAGGCCCTTCATCAGCCCCAGCATTTT | CASSFAQALHQPQHF
- | - | 13 | TRBJ1-3 | TRBV30 | TGTGCCTGGACCGGCGGCTCTGGAAACACCATATATTTT | CAWTGGSGNTIYF
- | - | 14 | TRBJ1-1 | TRBV3-1/TRBV3-2 | TGTGCCAGCAGTTTCGGGGTCGCTAACACTGAAGCTTTCTTT | CASSFGVANTEAFF
- | - | 13 | TRBJ2-7 | TRBV11-2 | TGTGCCAGCAGCTCGCGTGGTTCCTACGAGCAGTACTTC | CASSSRGSYEQYF
TRBD1 | - | 12 | TRBJ1-2 | TRBV30 | TGTGCCTGGAGGACAGGGGGCTATGGCTACACCTTC | CAWRTGGYGYTF
TRBD1 | once | 17 | TRBJ2-7 | TRBV11-2 | TGTGCCAGCAGCCCGGGACAGGACACTCACGTTAACTACGAGCAGTACTTC | CASSPGQDTHVNYEQYF
- | - | 12 | TRBJ2-7 | TRBV18 | TGTGCCAGCTCACCCGAGGCCTACGAGCAGTACTTC | CASSPEAYEQYF
- | - | 16 | TRBJ1-1 | TRBV27 | TGTGCCAGCAGTTTAAGTAGTGTCAGGGCGACCACTGAAGCTTTCTTT | CASSLSSVRATTEAFF
TRBD1 | - | 13 | TRBJ1-2 | TRBV12-3/TRBV12-4 | TGTGCCAGCAGTTTCCAGGGGGCGCAAGGCTACACCTTC | CASSFQGAQGYTF
TRBD2 | - | 16 | TRBJ2-3 | TRBV6-2/TRBV6-3 | TGTGCCAGCAGTTATCGGGTAGCGGGAGGAGCAGATACGCAGTATTTT | CASSYRVAGGADTQYF
TRBD2 | - | 16 | TRBJ2-5 | TRBV5-4 | TGTGCCAGCAGCGAAAGGGGACTAGCGGGAGGGGAGACCCAGTACTTC | CASSERGLAGGETQYF
- | few | 15 | TRBJ1-5 | TRBV6-5 | TGTGCCAGCAGAAATTGGACAGTACCCAATCAGCCCCAGCATTTT | CASRNWTVPNQPQHF
- | - | 13 | TRBJ2-5 | TRBV7-3 | TGTGCCAGCAGCCGAGGGCGTCAAGAGACCCAGTACTTC | CASSRGRQETQYF
TRBD1 | - | 14 | TRBJ2-3 | TRBV7-9 | TGTGCCAGCAGCTTTAGACAGGGCGAGGGTACGCAGTATTTT | CASSFRQGEGTQYF
- | - | 15 | TRBJ1-1 | TRBV12-5 | TGTGCTAGTGTCCCGGACATCGTCATGAACACTGAAGCTTTCTTT | CASVPDIVMNTEAFF
TRBD2 | - | 16 | TRBJ2-7 | TRBV6-2/TRBV6-3 | TGTGCCAGCAGTTACGGACTAGCGGGGGGGCAATACGAGCAGTACTTC | CASSYGLAGGQYEQYF
TRBD1 | - | 15 | TRBJ1-6 | TRBV6-5 | TGTGCCAGCAGTCTCGTAGGGGGCGATAATTCACCCCTCCACTTT | CASSLVGGDNSPLHF
- | - | 14 | TRBJ1-2 | TRBV30 | TGTGCCTGGAGTGTATCCCTCAGACAGCCGGGCTACACCTTC | CAWSVSLRQPGYTF